The rows below give T cell receptor beta chains drawn from one sample of a study of T-cell reconstitution after alpha-beta-depleted transplantation in children. TCRdb called the PCR reads again in MiXCR, with one record for every CDR3 protein. The data contain about 230,000 distinct CDR3 sequences, roughly a tenth of them singletons. This sample comprised PBMCs from the stem cell graft donor, obtained from the stem cell graft. The receptors originated from a human donor who donated a stem cell graft to a child with SCID. The CDR3 runs from the conserved cysteine through the conserved F or W. A D gene is named only where the DNA matches it firmly. For some rows the clone size is stated as once, few or many, or as a class when expanded; others skip it.

size	V	length	J	D	DNA	CDR3
few	TRBV7-2	15	TRBJ1-4	NA	TGTGCCAGCAGCCCAGGTGGCATTACTAGGGAAAAACTGTTTTTT	CASSPGGITREKLFF
few	TRBV21-1	10	TRBJ2-6	NA	TGTGCCAGCAGGTGTCCCGTCCTGACTTTC	CASRCPVLTF
many	TRBV9	12	TRBJ1-2	NA	TGTGCCAGCAGCGTCACGGCGAGCGGCTACACCTTC	CASSVTASGYTF
few	TRBV20-1	19	TRBJ2-4	TRBD2	TGCAGTGCTGCCGGGGCTAGCGGGGGGTATTTCCTAGCCAAAAACATTCAGTACTTC	CSAAGASGGYFLAKNIQYF
many	TRBV10-3	17	TRBJ2-3	NA	TGTGCCATCAGTGATGATGTACAGGATGGTGGAACAGATACGCAGTATTTT	CAISDDVQDGGTDTQYF
NA	TRBV5-1	14	TRBJ2-1	TRBD2	TGCGCCAGCAGCTTGGCTAGCGGGGTCAATGAGCAGTTCTTC	CASSLASGVNEQFF
NA	TRBV2	15	TRBJ2-7	TRBD2	TGTGCCAGCAGTGACGGGGGGACTAGCGGCTACGAGCAGTACTTC	CASSDGGTSGYEQYF
many	TRBV28	18	TRBJ2-1	NA	TGTGCCAGCAGTTCTGGCCATATGGGTCCCACCCCCTACAATGAGCAGTTCTTC	CASSSGHMGPTPYNEQFF
many	TRBV12-3/TRBV12-4	13	TRBJ1-1	TRBD1	TGTGCCAGCAGTTTATCACAGGGGGCTTCATCACTATTT	CASSLSQGASSLF
many	TRBV5-6	12	TRBJ2-3	NA	TGTGCCAGCAGGCGAGATACAGATACGCAGTATTTT	CASRRDTDTQYF
medium-sized	TRBV3-1	12	TRBJ2-1	NA	TGTGCCAGCAGCCATGAGGGTGGTGAGCAGTTCTTC	CASSHEGGEQFF
many	TRBV7-2	14	TRBJ2-7	NA	TGTGCCAGCAGACGTATCGGACAGCAGTACGAGCAGTACTTC	CASRRIGQQYEQYF
many	TRBV7-2	20	TRBJ2-3	NA	TGTGCCAGCAGCTTAGCGAAGGAGGGGGCCCTAAGTTGGGGCACAGATACGCAGTATTTT	CASSLAKEGALSWGTDTQYF
many	TRBV30	11	TRBJ1-2	NA	TGTGCCTGGTACAGGGTCCCTGGCTACACCTTC	CAWYRVPGYTF
NA	TRBV30	14	TRBJ1-6	NA	TGTGCCTGGAGTGTAGCCAGGGGTAATTCACCCCTCCACTTT	CAWSVARGNSPLHF
few	TRBV10-3	17	TRBJ1-2	NA	TGTGCCATCAGCCTCGGTTTGGAGGGGGGCCTAGACTATGGCTACACCTTC	CAISLGLEGGLDYGYTF
many	TRBV5-1	15	TRBJ1-1	NA	TGCGCCAGCAGCCCCGGAAGGGGAATTGCGACTGAAGCTTTCTTT	CASSPGRGIATEAFF
NA	TRBV20-1	14	TRBJ2-1	TRBD2	TGCAGTGCTCCTATAGCGGGGCCTCACAATGAGCAGTTCTTC	CSAPIAGPHNEQFF
many	TRBV7-3	14	TRBJ2-3	NA	TGTGCCAGCAGCCCCGGAGGAACTACAGATACGCAGTATTTT	CASSPGGTTDTQYF
many	TRBV9	15	TRBJ2-1	NA	TGTGCCAGCAGCCCACGCCCCAGCGCTGAGAATGAGCAGTTCTTC	CASSPRPSAENEQFF
many	TRBV16	15	TRBJ1-6	TRBD1	TGTGCCAGCAGCCATCGGAACAGGGGAGATTCACCCCTCCACTTT	CASSHRNRGDSPLHF
few	TRBV28	16	TRBJ1-2	TRBD1	TGTGCCAGCAGTTCATCCGGGACAGAGTTCCTCTATGGCTACACCTTC	CASSSSGTEFLYGYTF
many	TRBV10-3	15	TRBJ2-5	TRBD1	TGTGCCATCAGTGCGGGACAGAAAGCCAAAGAGACCCAGTACTTC	CAISAGQKAKETQYF
NA	TRBV12-3/TRBV12-4	13	TRBJ1-2	NA	TGTGCCAGCTCCTTACAGCGGAGGCATGGCTACACCTTC	CASSLQRRHGYTF
NA	TRBV29-1	16	TRBJ1-1	TRBD1	TGCAGCGTTGAACCCGTACCGGGACAGCCGAACACTGAAGCTTTCTTT	CSVEPVPGQPNTEAFF
many	TRBV5-1	16	TRBJ2-2	NA	TGCGCCAGCAGCTCTACGTTCGGGTTGAGGGCCGGGGAGCTGTTTTTT	CASSSTFGLRAGELFF
many	TRBV7-9	15	TRBJ1-2	NA	TGTGCCAGCAGAACAGACGGGTGGGCTAACTATGGCTACACCTTC	CASRTDGWANYGYTF
few	TRBV5-1	15	TRBJ2-1	TRBD1	TGCGCCAGCAGCTCCCGACAGGGGAATTACAATGAGCAGTTCTTC	CASSSRQGNYNEQFF
few	TRBV5-1	14	TRBJ1-2	NA	TGCGCCAGCAGCTGGGGACAAGGGGCCTATGGCTACACCTTC	CASSWGQGAYGYTF
many	TRBV10-1	17	TRBJ2-3	NA	TGCGCCAGCAGTGAGCAGCCGACAGTTTACAGTTCAGATACGCAGTATTTT	CASSEQPTVYSSDTQYF
many	TRBV20-1	14	TRBJ2-7	NA	TGCAGTGCTAGTCCCGCCAGGGAGACCTACGAGCAGTACTTC	CSASPARETYEQYF
NA	TRBV7-8	18	TRBJ1-5	NA	TGTGCCAGCAGCCCCTGGGGCCGGGGCCCTTATAGCAATCAGCCCCAGCATTTT	CASSPWGRGPYSNQPQHF
many	TRBV21-1	13	TRBJ2-1	NA	TGTGCCAGCACCCTAAAAGGGCGGAATGAGCAGTTCTTC	CASTLKGRNEQFF
many	TRBV29-1	13	TRBJ1-4	NA	TGCAGCGTTGAGCAGGGGAATCGCGGAAAACTGTTTTTT	CSVEQGNRGKLFF
many	TRBV5-1	15	TRBJ2-1	NA	TGCGCCAGCAGCTTGGCAAAAACTAGTCTAGGGGAGCAGTTCTTC	CASSLAKTSLGEQFF
many	TRBV20-1	14	TRBJ2-7	NA	TGCAGTGCTAGAGTAACAGGATCATGGTACGAGCAGTACTTC	CSARVTGSWYEQYF
NA	TRBV27	15	TRBJ2-7	NA	TGTGCCAGCAGTTTAGCTAGCGCTCAATCCTACGAGCAGTACTTC	CASSLASAQSYEQYF
few	TRBV19	17	TRBJ1-5	NA	TGTGCCAGTAGTAGGGCGTCGGGGGGTGCGGGCAATCAGCCCCAGCATTTT	CASSRASGGAGNQPQHF
many	TRBV15	16	TRBJ1-3	NA	TGTGCCACCAGCAGAGATATCCTCTACTCTGGAAACACCATATATTTT	CATSRDILYSGNTIYF
NA	TRBV6-5	14	TRBJ2-7	NA	TGTGCCAGCAGTTACGCCGGGGTCCCCTACGAGCAGTACTTC	CASSYAGVPYEQYF
many	TRBV5-1	15	TRBJ2-2	TRBD1	TGCGCCAGTCACCGGGACAGGGTGTTGACCGGGGAGCTGTTTTTT	CASHRDRVLTGELFF
NA	TRBV18	14	TRBJ1-1	NA	TGTGCCAGCTCACCAACTATGCGGGACACTGAAGCTTTCTTT	CASSPTMRDTEAFF
NA	TRBV20-1	12	TRBJ1-2	NA	TGCAGTGCTAGGTCGACAGGCTGGGGCTACACCTTC	CSARSTGWGYTF
NA	TRBV7-8	17	TRBJ1-4	TRBD1	TGTGCCAGCAGCTTCTTCGGGACAGGGACAACTAATGAAAAACTGTTTTTT	CASSFFGTGTTNEKLFF
many	TRBV29-1	15	TRBJ2-7	TRBD1	TGCAGCGTGGCGAGGGGGACAGGAGGCTCCAGGGAGCAGTACTTC	CSVARGTGGSREQYF
few	TRBV5-1	14	TRBJ2-1	NA	TGCGCCAGCGCGGGGCTCCAGTCCTACAATGAGCAGTTCTTC	CASAGLQSYNEQFF
few	TRBV7-2	19	TRBJ2-7	TRBD2	TGTGCCAGCAGCTTAGCGGGCGGATTTCTAGCGGGGGTTAAGGACGAGCAGTACTTC	CASSLAGGFLAGVKDEQYF
many	TRBV7-8	16	TRBJ2-2	NA	TGTGCCAGCAGCTTCGGACTATCCGAGAACACCGGGGAGCTGTTTTTT	CASSFGLSENTGELFF
many	TRBV5-1	16	TRBJ1-1	TRBD1	TGCGCCAGCAGCTCCGGACAGGGGCGGGTCGACACTGAAGCTTTCTTT	CASSSGQGRVDTEAFF
once	TRBV20-1	13	TRBJ1-2	NA	TGCAGTGCCAACAGGGTTGACGTCTATGGCTACACCTTC	CSANRVDVYGYTF
once	TRBV20-1	15	TRBJ1-4	NA	TGCAGTGCCCTCCTAGCTGGGAGGGGAGATGAAAAACTGTTTTTT	CSALLAGRGDEKLFF
many	TRBV20-1	15	TRBJ1-5	NA	TGCAGTGCTAGAGGTCCAGGGGTAAGCAATCAGCCCCAGCATTTT	CSARGPGVSNQPQHF
few	TRBV5-1	14	TRBJ1-1	NA	TGCGCCAGCAGCCTCCGTTCGAGAAGGACCCCAGCTTTCTTT	CASSLRSRRTPAFF
NA	TRBV5-1	16	TRBJ2-7	TRBD1	TGCGCCAGCAGCTTGGCCGGGACAGTCCTCTCCTACGAGCAGTACTTC	CASSLAGTVLSYEQYF